The clone carrying this T cell receptor beta chain was found once. This entry comes from a study of blood T cell repertoires in COVID-19. Turning to the study itself: Samples of COVID-19 (acute and convalescent) were obtained from the United States, Italy and Spain. The analysed material was cDNA or gDNA that came from T cells, B-cell-depleted T cells, or PBMCs.

CDR3 length: 15 residues. The V and J ends lost 0 bases and 5 bases, in that order; junction bases with no gene match: 3. The V gene's germline CDR1 is ENHRY and CDR2 SYGVKD. Source study methods: Nucleated cell number was recorded as an estimate derived from reference gene primer amplification. Profiled with immunoSEQ multiplex PCR; TCRdb holds only in-frame clones, not every one. V, J and clone size were drawn from that table, and D and trimming were deduced from the DNA. This sample yields 130,000 to 150,000 clones, of which more than 70% are seen a single time; about 5.5% belongs to the top ten. This chain connects TRBV10-3 to TRBJ2-5; 10 bases are a match to TRBD2. Sequencing was done on a sample of PBMCs or T cells enriched from blood (not recorded which). The sequence was obtained from a middle-aged man with acute COVID-19. This CDR3 is CAISESEAGGETQYF. The CDR3 DNA follows: TGTGCCATCAGTGAGTCTGAAGCGGGAGGGGAGACCCAGTACTTC.